This T cell receptor beta chain was profiled in a study of cytomegalovirus exposure and HLA in healthy donors. In the study overall: Among roughly 180 million T cells, an earlier analysis found roughly 100 million unique TCR beta sequences. Early released data had tens of millions of unique TCRs, all coming from HLA-typed donors. General study results and limits: TCR beta V segments were, for the most part, productive about 90% or about 30% of the time in an earlier analysis.

Germline lookup yields CDR1 SQVTM and CDR2 ANQGSEA. The CDR3 runs to 14 residues. The V gene end was trimmed by 6 bases and the J gene end by 4 bases; junction bases not matched to a gene: 9. A multiplex PCR was run with 60 Vbeta primers and 13 Jbeta primers. Using immunoSEQ multiplex PCR, the repertoire was profiled, and TCRdb retains in-frame clones only, with some absent. This repertoire shows 150,000 to 200,000 clones, 84% found once; its top ten account for 4.8%. Comments on this clone: The antigen remains undetermined.

The sequenced material came from PBMCs. The TCR sequence derives from a man aged 18 to 35 in good health and CMV-seronegative. The V and J genes are TRBV29-1 and TRBJ1-2; 9 bases agree with TRBD1. The CDR3 sequence: CSVSTGGNSYGYTF. CDR3 DNA sequence: TGCAGCGTATCAACAGGGGGCAACAGCTATGGCTACACCTTC.